The clone carrying this T cell receptor beta chain has a count of ten or more. This record comes from a study of spatial heterogeneity in lung cancer. A unique molecular identifier was attached to every TCR cDNA molecule. Each CDR3 protein gets one entry after TCRdb re-called the 5' RACE reads with MiXCR. The data contain more than 4,500 distinct CDR3 sequences, approximately 2.9% of them seen just once; the ten biggest clones take up approximately 25%. Time point given: sample taken at primary tumor resection. The donors comprised around 72 untreated early-stage non-small cell lung cancer patients. CDR1 and CDR2 from the germline V gene are SGHVS and FQNEAQ. V trimming: 5 bases; J trimming: 5 bases; junction bases outside the gene matches: 4. This CDR3 has 13 residues.

This rearrangement joins TRBV7-8 to TRBJ2-3; 7 bases match TRBD1. This TCR came from a male donor with early-stage non-small cell lung cancer. The sample in question was normal lung tissue next to the tumor, obtained at surgery. Here the CDR3 reads CASSVRGRDTQYF. The DNA for the CDR3 is TGTGCCAGCAGCGTAAGGGGGCGAGATACGCAGTATTTT.